One sample yielded the 29 T cell receptor beta chains listed below, sequenced in a study of vaccination and CD4 T cells after COVID-19. The treatment is: roughly 11-day PBMC culture with coronavirus spike peptide pools or control peptides (ViraFEST assay). For these receptors, no antigen is known. The assay that was used to sequence DNA from cultured CD4+ T cells was the Oncomine TCR Beta short-read assay. TCRdb called the PCR reads again in MiXCR, with one record for every CDR3 protein. The profile shows about 9,300 distinct CDR3 sequences, more than 45% of them singletons. The specimen was CD4+ T cells from blood, cultured in vitro. Receptor source: a human donor who had recovered from COVID-19.

This chain joins TRBV2 and TRBJ1-2; 8 bases agree with TRBD1. CDR1 and CDR2 from the germline V gene are SNHLY and FYNNEI. V lost 7 bases and J lost 6; bases outside the gene matches: 1. This CDR3 spans 11 amino acids. The DNA of the CDR3 is TGTGCCAGCACACAGGGGGATGGCTACACCTTC. The encoded protein is CASTQGDGYTF.

The CDR3 protein is CASSPALPAEEKLFF. CDR3 DNA sequence: TGTGCCAGTAGTCCCGCTCTCCCCGCGGAGGAAAAACTGTTTTTT. The chain recombines TRBV19 with TRBJ1-4, with D uncertain. The CDR3 has 15 amino acids. Deletions cut 5 bases from V and 8 bases from J, with 18 bases between. CDR1 and CDR2 from the germline V gene are LNHDA and SQIVND (reference sequence).

The chain carries TRBV20-1 and TRBJ2-5; D call uncertain. Germline CDR1 reads DFQATT; CDR2 reads SNEGSKA (reference sequence). The germline V and J ends were trimmed by 4 bases and 1 base, with 1 base remaining between them. The CDR3 totals 10 residues. CDR3 in DNA: TGCAGTGCTACCCAAGAGACCCAGTACTTC. Its protein is CSATQETQYF.

The chain joins TRBV6-1 to TRBJ1-1; perhaps TRBD1 as D (5 bases). CDR3 size: 15 residues. CDR1 is MNHNS, CDR2 SASEGT, per germline. V was pared by 7 bases and J by 4 bases, with 19 bases between. The CDR3 DNA reads as TGTGCCAGCACTACCGGAGTGATTAGGGGCACTGAAGCTTTCTTT. Translation gives CASTTGVIRGTEAFF.

This clonotype is large. V and J are TRBV12-3 or TRBV12-4 and TRBJ1-6; 8 nucleotides agree with TRBD1. The CDR3 extends over 18 amino acids. V lost 6 bases and J lost 0; bases outside the gene matches: 10. CDR3 loop: CASSRTGLGSSYNSPLHF. The DNA for the CDR3 is TGTGCCAGCAGCCGGACAGGGTTAGGTTCCTCCTATAATTCACCCCTCCACTTT.

J is TRBJ2-3 and V is TRBV6-2 or TRBV6-3; 8 positions match TRBD2. The CDR3 contains 16 residues. Per germline, CDR1 MNHEY and CDR2 SVGEGT. With 5 bases clipped from V and 2 bases from J, the junction kept 9 bases outside the gene matches. In nucleotides, the CDR3 is TGTGCCAGCAGTCGAGCTTTAGCGGGGATCACAGATACGCAGTATTTT. This sequence encodes CASSRALAGITDTQYF.

J is TRBJ1-2 and V is TRBV6-1, with 11 bases matching TRBD1. The CDR3 loop spans 15 amino acids. Germline CDR1 is MNHNS and CDR2 is SASEGT. Trimming at V came to 7 bases and at J to 7 bases, leaving 11 bases not matched to a gene. Here the CDR3 reads CASTIRDRGVVGYTF. The CDR3 nucleotides are TGTGCCAGCACTATAAGGGACAGGGGGGTGGTTGGCTACACCTTC.

This clonotype is termed large. V and J are TRBV19 and TRBJ1-1, with D possibly matching TRBD1 (6 bases). The germline gives CDR1 LNHDA, CDR2 SQIVND (reference sequence). Trimming pared 5 bases from V and 1 base from J, leaving 8 bases between. The CDR3 spans 13 residues. CDR3: CASSGQPNTEAFF. The DNA of the CDR3 is TGTGCCAGTAGTGGACAGCCGAACACTGAAGCTTTCTTT.

This clonotype was counted a few times. V and J are TRBV6-5 and TRBJ1-5; D remains ambiguous. Trimming left V 4 bases short and J 6 bases short, with 13 bases between. Per the germline V gene, CDR1 is MNHEY and CDR2 is SVGAGI. This CDR3 is 14 amino acids long. The CDR3 reads CASSSAVGAQPQHF. For the CDR3, the DNA is TGTGCCAGCAGTTCCGCTGTAGGAGCTCAGCCCCAGCATTTT.

This clonotype was observed once. The chain couples TRBV6-1 to TRBJ2-5; the match to TRBD1 covers 7 bases. The CDR3 is 13 residues long. J gave up 5 bases and V 8 bases, and 8 bases lay outside the gene matches. Germline V gene data show CDR1 as MNHNS and CDR2 as SASEGT. CDR3 sequence (DNA): TGTGCCAGCGGGACAGCCGGGGTGGAGACCCAGTACTTC. Its translation is CASGTAGVETQYF.

The V call is TRBV12-3 or TRBV12-4, the J call TRBJ2-1; D may be TRBD1 (6 bases). The CDR3 is 12 residues long. V lost 5 bases, J lost 10 bases, and 12 bases lay in between. The CDR3, as DNA: TGTGCCAGCAGTATTACAGGGCTCGAGCAGTTCTTC. Translation: CASSITGLEQFF.

The rearrangement uses TRBV4-1 and TRBJ1-6; D gene unclear. The CDR3 loop spans 13 amino acids. Between the trimmed V and J ends, which lost 0 bases and 8 bases, there was a span of 5 bases. Germline values: CDR1 MGHRA, CDR2 YSYEKL. Here the CDR3 DNA reads TGCGCCAGCAGCCAAGAGTGGGATTCACCCCTCCACTTT. As protein: CASSQEWDSPLHF.

This clonotype has just a few counts. This sequence joins TRBV28 and TRBJ1-2, with D unresolved. Per germline, CDR1 MDHEN and CDR2 SYDVKM. The V gene lost 9 bases and the J gene lost 0 bases, with 8 bases spanning the gap. The CDR3 is 12 amino acids. This CDR3 reads CASQLPNYGYTF. CDR3 DNA: TGTGCCAGTCAGCTACCTAACTATGGCTACACCTTC.

The gene calls are TRBV7-3 and TRBJ1-1; possible D gene TRBD1, 6 bases. The V gene lost 0 bases and the J gene lost 4 bases, with 6 bases spanning the gap. The CDR3 loop spans 13 amino acids. Germline V gene lookup returns CDR1 SGHTA and CDR2 FQGTGA. The CDR3 region is CASSLTGGTEAFF. The CDR3 DNA is TGTGCCAGCAGCTTAACAGGGGGCACTGAAGCTTTCTTT.

The chain is built from TRBV12-3 or TRBV12-4 and TRBJ2-2, with D hard to call. The CDR3 is 16 amino acids. V was trimmed by 6 bases and J by 2 bases, leaving 16 bases between them. CDR3 nucleotides: TGTGCCAGCAGCTTAAGACCGTCGAGAAACACCGGGGAGCTGTTTTTT. This gives the protein CASSLRPSRNTGELFF.

The CDR3 loop reads CASSSDRLAGGVEHEQYF. CDR3 DNA: TGTGCCAGCAGCTCCGACCGACTAGCGGGAGGAGTAGAACACGAGCAGTACTTC. The chain has TRBV11-3 and TRBJ2-7, with 13 positions matching TRBD2. CDR1 is SGHNT and CDR2 is YENEEA in the germline V gene. The CDR3 runs 18 residues. The V and J ends lost 4 bases and 5 bases, in that order; junction bases with no gene match: 14.

Here the CDR3 reads CASSFYGDVGGSSYNSPLHF. The CDR3 DNA is TGTGCCAGCAGTTTTTACGGGGACGTAGGAGGTAGCTCCTATAATTCACCCCTCCACTTT. The chain couples TRBV27 to TRBJ1-6; weak D call: TRBD1 (5 bases). Per germline, CDR1 MNHEY and CDR2 SMNVEV (reference sequence). The V end was cut by 3 bases, the J end by 0 bases, with 21 bases between. This CDR3 has 20 residues.

This chain uses TRBV2 with TRBJ2-2; possible D gene TRBD1, 6 bases. The germline CDR1 and CDR2 sequences are SNHLY and FYNNEI. This CDR3 comprises 17 residues. V dropped 2 bases and J dropped 6 bases, with 19 bases sitting between them. This CDR3 is CASSEYKGEFAAGELFF. CDR3 bases: TGTGCCAGCAGTGAATATAAGGGGGAGTTCGCGGCCGGGGAGCTGTTTTTT. The whole variable domain, remainder taken from reference TRBV2 and TRBJ2-2, is EPEVTQTPSHQVTQMGQEVILRCVPISNHLYFYWYRQILGQKVEFLVSFYNNEISEKSEIFDDQFSVERPDGSNFTLKIRSTKLEDSAMYFCASSEYKGEFAAGELFFGEGSRLTVL.

The chain is built from TRBV14 and TRBJ2-1; no definite D call. Germline V gene sequence: CDR1 SGHDN, CDR2 FVKESK. The length of the CDR3 is 16 residues. The V end was cut by 1 base, the J end by 2 bases, with 12 bases between. This CDR3 reads CASSQGFGPTYNEQFF. The DNA for the CDR3 is TGTGCCAGCAGCCAAGGATTCGGGCCCACCTACAATGAGCAGTTCTTC.

The CDR3 DNA reads TGTGCCAGCAGCTGGACCGGGACAGCAGGAACCGGGGAGCTGTTTTTT. Its protein product is CASSWTGTAGTGELFF. This chain uses TRBV7-2 with TRBJ2-2; TRBD1 aligns across 7 bases. V gave up 4 bases and J gave up 5 bases; unmatched junction bases: 10. The CDR3 length is 16 residues. Germline CDR1 and CDR2: SGHTA and FQGNSA.

The rearrangement uses TRBV29-1 and TRBJ2-3, with unresolved D. The CDR3 loop spans 10 amino acids. The germline CDR1 and CDR2 sequences are SQVTM and ANQGSEA. Deletions cut 8 bases from V and 3 bases from J, with 6 bases between. CDR3 nucleotides: TGCAGCTCGAGAACAGATACGCAGTATTTT. It yields the protein CSSRTDTQYF.

This clonotype showed up just once. This chain connects TRBV6-1 to TRBJ2-7; D assignment may be TRBD1 or TRBD2 (6 bases each). Trimming stripped 2 bases from V and 6 bases from J, with 14 bases between. CDR1 and CDR2 (germline): MNHNS, SASEGT. The CDR3 covers 14 residues. CDR3 sequence (DNA): TGTGCCAGCAGTGAATTCTCCGGGGGCGCCGAGCAGTACTTC. This translates into CASSEFSGGAEQYF.

This chain connects TRBV5-4 to TRBJ2-7; the D gene could be TRBD1 or TRBD2 (6 bases each). V lost 0 bases to trimming and J lost 4 bases, with 14 bases between them. Germline loops: CDR1 SGHNT, CDR2 YYREEE (reference sequence). The CDR3 covers 15 residues. The CDR3 DNA sequence: TGTGCCAGCAGCTTGGCGGGGGCGCGGCTATACGAGCAGTACTTC. Its translation: CASSLAGARLYEQYF.

This sequence joins TRBV7-6 and TRBJ2-5, with D perhaps matching TRBD2 (5 bases). From germline, CDR1 is SGHVS and CDR2 FNYEAQ. V lost 3 bases and J lost 4, with 9 bases in between. The CDR3 consists of 13 residues. This chain's CDR3 is CASSFTEGETQYF. For the CDR3, the DNA is TGTGCCAGCAGCTTCACAGAGGGAGAGACCCAGTACTTC.

Only a few counts were recorded for this clonotype. The V gene is TRBV2, the J gene TRBJ1-6; D gene ambiguous. V was pared by 1 base and J by 6 bases, with 10 bases between. Germline CDR1 reads SNHLY; CDR2 reads FYNNEI. The CDR3 contains 15 residues. CDR3 region: CASSEEQRLNSPLHF. The DNA for the CDR3 is TGTGCCAGCAGTGAAGAACAGAGACTTAATTCACCCCTCCACTTT. Full variable domain (missing parts from reference TRBV2 and TRBJ1-6): EPEVTQTPSHQVTQMGQEVILRCVPISNHLYFYWYRQILGQKVEFLVSFYNNEISEKSEIFDDQFSVERPDGSNFTLKIRSTKLEDSAMYFCASSEEQRLNSPLHFGNGTRLTVT.

This sequence joins TRBV27 and TRBJ2-7; the match to TRBD2 covers 11 bases. Looked up from germline, CDR1 is MNHEY and CDR2 is SMNVEV (reference sequence). The CDR3 has 15 residues. J was trimmed by 5 bases and V by 5 bases; bases with no gene match: 8. CDR3 coding DNA: TGTGCCAGCAGTCTCGCACTAGCGGGAGTCAACGAGCAGTACTTC. As protein: CASSLALAGVNEQYF.

This clonotype turned up a few times. This chain connects TRBV7-8 to TRBJ2-7; D possibly corresponds to TRBD2 (5 bases). This CDR3 contains 13 residues. Looked up from germline, CDR1 is SGHVS and CDR2 is FQNEAQ. Deletions cut 7 bases from V and 9 bases from J, with 19 bases between. CDR3 nucleotide sequence: TGTGCCAGCAACTCACTAGGACCCGTTGGGCAGTACTTC. This encodes CASNSLGPVGQYF.

This rearrangement joins TRBV7-2 to TRBJ2-7, with 7 bases lining up with TRBD1. Germline assignment: CDR1 SGHTA and CDR2 FQGNSA. V was pared by 5 bases and J by 2 bases, with 6 bases of the junction left unmatched. The CDR3 spans 14 residues. The CDR3 DNA sequence: TGTGCCAGCAGCAGACCGGGACAGACCTACGAGCAGTACTTC. Encoded protein: CASSRPGQTYEQYF.

Here the CDR3 DNA reads TGCAGTGCTAGCGGACAGGGAATGTACTACACCTTC. Protein: CSASGQGMYYTF. The chain employs TRBV20-1 and TRBJ1-2; 8 bases line up with TRBD1. The CDR3 covers 12 residues. Losses at the gene ends were 3 bases for V and 10 bases for J; bases not matched to a gene: 7. Looked up from germline, CDR1 is DFQATT and CDR2 is SNEGSKA (reference sequence).